This is a list of T cell receptor beta chains from one sample in a study of blood T cell repertoires in COVID-19. Clones were read by immunoSEQ multiplex PCR, and TCRdb kept only the in-frame ones, dropping some. The sample records some 250,000 clones, 65% to 90% being singletons. The sample taken for sequencing was peripheral blood. The receptors were sampled from a man aged 30 to 45 with active or convalescent COVID-19. CDR3s include the opening cysteine and the closing phenylalanine or tryptophan. D genes are given only for firm matches. A clone size is listed for some rows: how often the clone was seen (once, few, many), or a class if it is expanded.

v_gene	len	abundance	d_gene	j_gene	CDR3aa	CDR3nt
TRBV13	17	.	TRBD2	TRBJ2-1	CASSLGRLAGGNNEQFF	TGTGCCAGCAGCTTAGGCCGGCTAGCGGGGGGAAACAATGAGCAGTTCTTC
TRBV7-9	14	.	TRBD1	TRBJ1-5	CASSFGTGSQPQHF	TGTGCCAGCAGCTTCGGGACAGGGAGTCAGCCCCAGCATTTT
TRBV2	14	.	TRBD1	TRBJ1-2	CARAGTEDNYGYTF	TGTGCCAGGGCCGGGACAGAAGATAACTATGGCTACACCTTC
TRBV7-9	13	.	TRBD2	TRBJ2-5	CASRTSGRETQYF	TGTGCCAGTCGTACTAGCGGCCGAGAGACCCAGTACTTC
TRBV5-1	14	.	.	TRBJ2-2	CASSSGISTGELFF	TGCGCCAGCAGCTCCGGGATCTCAACCGGGGAGCTGTTTTTT
TRBV6-2/TRBV6-3	16	.	.	TRBJ2-3	CASSYSSPPEADTQYF	TGTGCCAGCAGTTACTCGTCTCCCCCCGAGGCAGATACGCAGTATTTT
TRBV18	15	.	.	TRBJ2-7	CASSPPQGVAYEQYF	TGTGCCAGCTCACCGCCACAAGGGGTAGCCTACGAGCAGTACTTC
TRBV19	16	.	TRBD1	TRBJ1-5	CASSIDRGLSNQPQHF	TGTGCCAGTAGTATAGATAGGGGGCTCAGCAATCAGCCCCAGCATTTT
TRBV6-5	13	few	.	TRBJ1-1	CASSTWGGTEAFF	TGTGCCAGCAGTACCTGGGGGGGCACTGAAGCTTTCTTT
TRBV27	16	.	TRBD1	TRBJ2-5	CASSFQGRGSEETQYF	TGTGCCAGCAGTTTTCAGGGCAGGGGGAGTGAGGAGACCCAGTACTTC
TRBV7-3	14	.	.	TRBJ1-6	CASSLTRDLSPLHF	TGTGCCAGCAGCTTAACCCGGGATCTTTCACCCCTCCACTTT
TRBV5-1	15	.	TRBD2	TRBJ2-1	CASSSAGTTYNEQFF	TGCGCCAGCAGCTCGGCAGGGACTACCTACAATGAGCAGTTCTTC
TRBV12-5	17	once	TRBD1	TRBJ2-7	CASGLVPLTGAFYEQYF	TGTGCTAGTGGTTTGGTCCCCCTGACAGGGGCCTTCTACGAGCAGTACTTC
TRBV30	15	.	.	TRBJ2-7	CACTRSEARGDEQYF	TGTGCCTGTACCCGTTCAGAGGCGCGGGGAGACGAGCAGTACTTC
TRBV27	14	.	TRBD2	TRBJ2-1	CASRIAGGYNEQFF	TGTGCCAGCAGGATAGCGGGGGGATACAATGAGCAGTTCTTC
TRBV19	14	.	.	TRBJ2-2	CASSTRQYTGELFF	TGTGCCAGCAGTACTAGACAGTACACCGGGGAGCTGTTTTTT
TRBV4-3	15	.	.	TRBJ2-7	CASSQDSHSSYEQYF	TGCGCCAGCAGCCAAGATAGTCACAGTTCCTACGAGCAGTACTTC
TRBV9	16	.	.	TRBJ1-2	CASSVAEGGTNYGYTF	TGTGCCAGCAGCGTAGCTGAGGGGGGGACTAACTATGGCTACACCTTC
TRBV30	16	.	.	TRBJ1-6	CAWSVTGGMSNSPLHF	TGTGCCTGGAGTGTAACCGGGGGGATGAGTAATTCACCCCTCCACTTT
TRBV9	13	.	.	TRBJ2-3	CASSGLITDTQYF	TGTGCCAGCAGCGGACTAATAACAGATACGCAGTATTTT
TRBV2	14	.	.	TRBJ2-1	CASSEGQVGNEQFF	TGTGCCAGCAGTGAGGGGCAGGTGGGGAATGAGCAGTTCTTC
TRBV6-5	13	.	.	TRBJ1-2	CASSSPWEGGYTF	TGTGCCAGCAGTTCTCCATGGGAGGGTGGCTACACCTTC
TRBV6-5	13	.	TRBD2	TRBJ2-2	CASRAGGLGELFF	TGTGCCAGCAGAGCGGGGGGTCTCGGGGAGCTGTTTTTT
TRBV3-1/TRBV3-2	16	.	.	TRBJ2-5	CASSQSMVGVAETQYF	TGTGCCAGCAGCCAATCTATGGTAGGGGTGGCGGAGACCCAGTACTTC
TRBV6-5	16	.	.	TRBJ2-5	CASSYDGGGRFGTQYF	TGTGCCAGCAGTTACGATGGTGGTGGGAGATTCGGGACCCAGTACTTC
TRBV5-1	15	.	TRBD1	TRBJ2-7	CASRFRQGSSYEQYF	TGCGCCAGCCGATTCCGACAGGGGAGCTCCTACGAGCAGTACTTC
TRBV19	17	.	TRBD1	TRBJ1-1	CASSHVGIDRDNTEAFF	TGTGCCAGTAGCCATGTGGGGATTGACAGGGATAACACTGAAGCTTTCTTT
TRBV4-1	17	.	TRBD2	TRBJ2-3	CASSQRLAGGSPDTQYF	TGCGCCAGCAGCCAAAGACTAGCGGGGGGGTCCCCCGATACGCAGTATTTT
TRBV7-9	15	.	TRBD1	TRBJ1-2	CASSSRYGTVDGYTF	TGTGCCAGCAGCTCACGATATGGGACAGTTGATGGCTACACCTTC
TRBV7-2	15	.	.	TRBJ2-1	CASSERGATFDEQFF	TGTGCCAGCAGCGAACGGGGAGCAACCTTCGATGAGCAGTTCTTC
TRBV4-3	18	once	.	TRBJ1-1	CASSLGTMGLNLGTEAFF	TGCGCCAGCAGCCTAGGAACTATGGGTCTCAACCTGGGCACTGAAGCTTTCTTT
TRBV6-6	14	.	.	TRBJ1-2	CASSYPGDGYGYTF	TGTGCCAGCAGTTACCCAGGGGATGGTTATGGCTACACCTTC
TRBV13	19	.	TRBD1	TRBJ2-7	CASSWYTGTGGERPYEQYF	TGTGCCAGCAGCTGGTACACCGGGACAGGGGGCGAACGGCCCTACGAGCAGTACTTC
TRBV6-4	15	.	TRBD2	TRBJ2-7	CASSVERGSSYEQYF	TGTGCCAGCAGTGTGGAGCGGGGCAGCTCCTACGAGCAGTACTTC
TRBV2	16	.	.	TRBJ1-2	CASSSGQGGLNYGYTF	TGTGCCAGCAGCTCGGGACAAGGAGGCCTTAACTATGGCTACACCTTC
TRBV7-6	16	few	TRBD2	TRBJ2-2	CASSLASGGATGELFF	TGTGCCAGCAGCTTAGCTAGCGGGGGGGCCACCGGGGAGCTGTTTTTT
TRBV6-6	21	.	.	TRBJ2-6	CASSRWDSGSGEDSGANVLTF	TGTGCCAGCAGTAGATGGGACTCAGGATCCGGGGAAGACTCTGGGGCCAACGTCCTGACTTTC
TRBV4-1	15	.	.	TRBJ1-3	CASSQDHGGGNTIYF	TGCGCCAGCAGCCAAGATCATGGAGGAGGAAACACCATATATTTT
TRBV4-1	13	once	.	TRBJ1-5	CASSQAIEQPQHF	TGCGCCAGCAGCCAAGCTATCGAGCAGCCCCAGCATTTT
TRBV19	13	few	.	TRBJ2-7	CASSIIETGEQYF	TGTGCCAGTAGTATTATCGAGACAGGAGAGCAGTACTTC
TRBV9	14	.	TRBD1	TRBJ2-3	CASSAYRGADTQYF	TGTGCCAGCAGCGCCTACAGGGGGGCAGATACGCAGTATTTT
TRBV7-2	16	.	.	TRBJ2-5	CASSFRGRGIQETQYF	TGTGCCAGCAGCTTTAGAGGCAGGGGTATTCAAGAGACCCAGTACTTC
TRBV5-1	17	.	TRBD2	TRBJ2-3	CASSPRIAGGGTDTQYF	TGCGCCAGCAGCCCCCGGATAGCGGGGGGGGGCACAGATACGCAGTATTTT
TRBV7-2	14	.	.	TRBJ1-4	CASSLRRTNEKLFF	TGTGCCAGCAGCCTGAGGAGGACTAATGAAAAACTGTTTTTT
TRBV15	14	many	.	TRBJ1-5	CATSRAFVNQPQHF	TGTGCCACCAGCAGAGCGTTTGTCAATCAGCCCCAGCATTTT
TRBV6-5	14	.	.	TRBJ1-1	CASSTRQENTEAFF	TGTGCCAGCAGTACCCGACAGGAGAACACTGAAGCTTTCTTT